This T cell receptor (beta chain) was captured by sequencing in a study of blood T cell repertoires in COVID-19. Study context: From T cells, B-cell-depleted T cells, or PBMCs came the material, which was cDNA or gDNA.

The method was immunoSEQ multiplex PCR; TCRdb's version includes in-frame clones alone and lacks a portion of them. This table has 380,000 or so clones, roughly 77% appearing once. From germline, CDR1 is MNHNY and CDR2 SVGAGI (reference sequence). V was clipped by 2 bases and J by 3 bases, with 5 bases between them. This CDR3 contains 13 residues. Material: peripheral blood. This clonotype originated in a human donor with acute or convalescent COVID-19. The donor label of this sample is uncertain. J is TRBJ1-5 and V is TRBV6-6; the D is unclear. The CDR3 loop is CASSYVINQPQHF. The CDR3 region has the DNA TGTGCCAGCAGTTACGTTATCAATCAGCCCCAGCATTTT.